What follows is one T cell receptor (beta chain) and its context. CDR3 length equals 12 residues. Germline V lookup: CDR1 GTSNPN, CDR2 SVGIG (reference sequence). The germline V and J ends were trimmed by 3 bases and 2 bases, with 8 bases remaining between them. This sample stems from a study of response to subunit inactivated influenza vaccine. TCRdb processed the RT-PCR reads anew with MiXCR; each CDR3 protein has one entry. The sample has just under 550,000 distinct CDR3 sequences; around 21% are singletons. These data were also filed under a second study, of T cells expressing NK-cell markers. From that second work: TCR beta cDNA was generated via 5'RACE template switching incorporating UMIs. According to the study, TCR beta repertoires originated from sorted CD3+CD56+NKG2C+, CD3+CD56+NKG2C- and CD3+CD56-NKG2C+ T cells. HCMV serostatus: seven of eight sequenced donors positive, one negative. For several donors, these clonotypes were likewise the leading ones in the CD3+CD56-NKG2C+ fraction. It was still unclear whether expanded NKG2C+ T cell clones were HCMV specific.

This specimen was CD4+ T cells sorted from PBMCs, taken less than 13 days after vaccination. The chain uses TRBV30 and TRBJ2-7, with a possible D match to TRBD1 (6 bases). The source of this sequence is a man aged 45 to 65 who received an inactivated influenza vaccine. The DNA of the CDR3 is TGTGCCTGGAGGGACAGAGCCTACGAGCAGTACTTC. Amino acids: CAWRDRAYEQYF.